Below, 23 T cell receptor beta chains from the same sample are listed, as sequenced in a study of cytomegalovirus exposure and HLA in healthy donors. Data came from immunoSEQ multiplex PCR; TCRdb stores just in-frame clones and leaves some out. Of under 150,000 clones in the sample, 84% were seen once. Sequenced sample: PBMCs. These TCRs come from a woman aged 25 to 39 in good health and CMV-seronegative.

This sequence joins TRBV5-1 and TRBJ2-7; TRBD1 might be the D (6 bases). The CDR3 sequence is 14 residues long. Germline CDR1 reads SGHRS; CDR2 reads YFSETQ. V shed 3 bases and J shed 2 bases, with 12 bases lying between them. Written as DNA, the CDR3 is TGCGCCAGCAGCTCGGACAGCGGAACCTACGAGCAGTACTTC. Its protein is CASSSDSGTYEQYF.

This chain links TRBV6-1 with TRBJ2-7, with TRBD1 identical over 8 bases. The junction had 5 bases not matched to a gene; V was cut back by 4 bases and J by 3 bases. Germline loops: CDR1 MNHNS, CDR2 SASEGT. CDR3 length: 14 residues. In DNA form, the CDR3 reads TGTGCCAGCAGTGTGGGACAGGATATCTACGAGCAGTACTTC. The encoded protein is CASSVGQDIYEQYF.

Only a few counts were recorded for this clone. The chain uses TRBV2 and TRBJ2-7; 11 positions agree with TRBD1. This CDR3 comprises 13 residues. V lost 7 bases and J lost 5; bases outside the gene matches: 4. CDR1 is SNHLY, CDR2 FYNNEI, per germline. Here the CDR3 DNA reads TGTGCCAGCACCGGGACAGGGGGAAACGAGCAGTACTTC. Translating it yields CASTGTGGNEQYF. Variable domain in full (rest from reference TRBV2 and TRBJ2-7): EPEVTQTPSHQVTQMGQEVILRCVPISNHLYFYWYRQILGQKVEFLVSFYNNEISEKSEIFDDQFSVERPDGSNFTLKIRSTKLEDSAMYFCASTGTGGNEQYFGPGTRLTVT.

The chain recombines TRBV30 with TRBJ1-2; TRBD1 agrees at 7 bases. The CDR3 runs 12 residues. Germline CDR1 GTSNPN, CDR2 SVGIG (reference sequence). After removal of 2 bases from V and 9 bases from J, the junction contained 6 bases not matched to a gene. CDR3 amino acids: CAWSQSDRRYTF. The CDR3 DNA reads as TGTGCCTGGAGTCAATCGGACAGGCGCTACACCTTC. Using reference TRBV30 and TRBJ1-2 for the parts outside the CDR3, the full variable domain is SQTIHQWPATLVQPVGSPLSLECTVEGTSNPNLYWYRQAAGRGLQLLFYSVGIGQISSEVPQNLSASRPQDRQFILSSKKLLLSDSGFYLCAWSQSDRRYTFGSGTRLTVV.

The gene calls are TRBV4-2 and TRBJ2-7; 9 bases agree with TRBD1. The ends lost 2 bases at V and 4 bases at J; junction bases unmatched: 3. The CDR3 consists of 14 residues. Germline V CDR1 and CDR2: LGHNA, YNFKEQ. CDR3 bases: TGTGCCAGCAGCCAACCGGGACAGGGTTACGAGCAGTACTTC. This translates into CASSQPGQGYEQYF.

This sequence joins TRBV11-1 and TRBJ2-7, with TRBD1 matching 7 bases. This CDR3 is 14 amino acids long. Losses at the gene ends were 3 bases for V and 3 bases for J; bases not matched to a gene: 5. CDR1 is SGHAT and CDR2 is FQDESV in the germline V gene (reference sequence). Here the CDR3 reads CASSFGTAVYEQYF. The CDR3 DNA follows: TGTGCCAGCAGCTTCGGGACAGCTGTCTACGAGCAGTACTTC.

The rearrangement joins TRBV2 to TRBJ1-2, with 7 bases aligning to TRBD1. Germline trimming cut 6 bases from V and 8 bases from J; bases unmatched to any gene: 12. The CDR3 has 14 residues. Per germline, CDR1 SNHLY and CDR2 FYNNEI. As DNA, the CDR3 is TGTGCCAGCAGGCCTACAGGGGCTACCACCGGCTACACCTTC. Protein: CASRPTGATTGYTF.

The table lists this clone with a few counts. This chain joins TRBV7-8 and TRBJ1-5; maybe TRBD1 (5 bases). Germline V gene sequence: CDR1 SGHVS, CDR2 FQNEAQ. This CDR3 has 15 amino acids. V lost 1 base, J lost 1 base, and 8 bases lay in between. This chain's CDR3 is CASSLDRMSNQPQHF. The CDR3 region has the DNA TGTGCCAGCAGCTTAGACAGGATGAGCAATCAGCCCCAGCATTTT.

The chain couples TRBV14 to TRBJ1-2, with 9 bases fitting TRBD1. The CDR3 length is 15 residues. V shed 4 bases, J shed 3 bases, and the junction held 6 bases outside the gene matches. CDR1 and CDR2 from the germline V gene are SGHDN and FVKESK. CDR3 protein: CASSPAGTGHYGYTF. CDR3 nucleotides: TGTGCCAGCAGCCCAGCGGGGACAGGGCACTATGGCTACACCTTC.

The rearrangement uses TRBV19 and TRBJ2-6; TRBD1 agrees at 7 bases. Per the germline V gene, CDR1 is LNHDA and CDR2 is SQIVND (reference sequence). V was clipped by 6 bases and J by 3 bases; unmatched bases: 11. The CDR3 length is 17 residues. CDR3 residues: CASRNRGPALGANVLTF. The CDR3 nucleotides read TGTGCCAGTAGGAACAGGGGTCCTGCTCTTGGGGCCAACGTCCTGACTTTC. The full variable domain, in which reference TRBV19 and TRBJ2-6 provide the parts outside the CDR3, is DGGITQSPKYLFRKEGQNVTLSCEQNLNHDAMYWYRQDPGQGLRLIYYSQIVNDFQKGDIAEGYSVSREKKESFPLTVTSAQKNPTAFYLCASRNRGPALGANVLTFGAGSRLTVL.

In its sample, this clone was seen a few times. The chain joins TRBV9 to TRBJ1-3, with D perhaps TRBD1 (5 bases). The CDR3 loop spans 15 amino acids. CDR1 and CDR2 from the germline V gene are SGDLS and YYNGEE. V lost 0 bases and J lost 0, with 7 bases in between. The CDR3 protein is CASSVGQSSGNTIYF. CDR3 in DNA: TGTGCCAGCAGCGTAGGACAGTCCTCTGGAAACACCATATATTTT. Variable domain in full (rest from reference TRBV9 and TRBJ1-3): DSGVTQTPKHLITATGQRVTLRCSPRSGDLSVYWYQQSLDQGLQFLIQYYNGEERAKGNILERFSAQQFPDLHSELNLSSLELGDSALYFCASSVGQSSGNTIYFGEGSWLTVV.

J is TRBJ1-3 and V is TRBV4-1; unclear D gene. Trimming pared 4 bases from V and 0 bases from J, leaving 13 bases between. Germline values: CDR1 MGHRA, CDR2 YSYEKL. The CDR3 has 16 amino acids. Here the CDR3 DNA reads TGCGCCAGCAGCCTTGCAGGATCCCACTCTGGAAACACCATATATTTT. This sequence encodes CASSLAGSHSGNTIYF.

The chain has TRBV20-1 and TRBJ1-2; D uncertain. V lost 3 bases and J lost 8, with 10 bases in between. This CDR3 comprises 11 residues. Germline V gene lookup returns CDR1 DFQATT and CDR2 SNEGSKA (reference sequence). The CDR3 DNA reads TGCAGTGCTAGTTTACAGCAAGGCTACACCTTC. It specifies CSASLQQGYTF.

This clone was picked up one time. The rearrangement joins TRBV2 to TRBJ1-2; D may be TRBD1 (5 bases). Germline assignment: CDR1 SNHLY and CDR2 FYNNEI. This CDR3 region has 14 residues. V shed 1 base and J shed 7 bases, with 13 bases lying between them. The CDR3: CASSEGGTGSGYTF. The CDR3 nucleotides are TGTGCCAGCAGTGAAGGCGGGACGGGATCTGGCTACACCTTC.

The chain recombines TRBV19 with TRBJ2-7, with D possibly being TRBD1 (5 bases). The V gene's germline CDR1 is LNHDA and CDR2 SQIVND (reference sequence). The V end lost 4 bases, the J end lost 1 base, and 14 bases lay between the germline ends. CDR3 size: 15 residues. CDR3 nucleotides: TGTGCCAGTAGTAGCGTGGGGCTAGGTTCCTACGAGCAGTACTTC. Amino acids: CASSSVGLGSYEQYF.

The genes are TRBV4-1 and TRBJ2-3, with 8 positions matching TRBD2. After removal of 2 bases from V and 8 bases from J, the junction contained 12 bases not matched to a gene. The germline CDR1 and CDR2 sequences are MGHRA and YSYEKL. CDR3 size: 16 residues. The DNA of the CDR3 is TGCGCCAGCAGCCAAAATAGCGGGACCGCGCCAGGTACGCAGTATTTT. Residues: CASSQNSGTAPGTQYF.

CDR3 region: CASSWDRTNSPLHF. In DNA, the CDR3 is TGTGCCAGCAGCTGGGACAGGACAAATTCACCCCTCCACTTT. V is TRBV5-6 and J is TRBJ1-6; 8 nucleotides agree with TRBD1. Germline values: CDR1 SGHDT, CDR2 YYEEEE. V was pared by 3 bases and J by 7 bases, with 3 bases of the junction left unmatched. The CDR3 extends over 14 amino acids.

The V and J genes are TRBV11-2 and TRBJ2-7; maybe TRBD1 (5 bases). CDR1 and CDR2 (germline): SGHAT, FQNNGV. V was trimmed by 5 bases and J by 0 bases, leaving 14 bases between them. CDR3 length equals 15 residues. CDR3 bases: TGTGCCAGCAGCCTCAGGGTTGAGGACTCCTACGAGCAGTACTTC. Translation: CASSLRVEDSYEQYF.

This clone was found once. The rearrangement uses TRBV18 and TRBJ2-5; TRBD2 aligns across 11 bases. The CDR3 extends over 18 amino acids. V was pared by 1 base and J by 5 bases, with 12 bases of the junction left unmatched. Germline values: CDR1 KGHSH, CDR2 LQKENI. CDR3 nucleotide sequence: TGTGCCAGCTCACCACTGCGAAGTAGCGGGGGGGCCGGGGAGACCCAGTACTTC. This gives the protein CASSPLRSSGGAGETQYF.

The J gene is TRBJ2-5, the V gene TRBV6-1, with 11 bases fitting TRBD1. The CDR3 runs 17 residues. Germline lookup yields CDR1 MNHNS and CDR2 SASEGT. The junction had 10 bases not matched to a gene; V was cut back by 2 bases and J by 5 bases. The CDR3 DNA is TGTGCCAGCAGTGAACTCCGAGGACAGGGGGCGGCGGAGACCCAGTACTTC. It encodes CASSELRGQGAAETQYF.

The CDR3 loop reads CASSGTGEGYTEAFF. In nucleotides, the CDR3 is TGTGCCAGCAGCGGGACAGGGGAAGGTTACACTGAAGCTTTCTTT. The genes are TRBV4-2 and TRBJ1-1, with 10 bases matching TRBD1. The CDR3 is 15 amino acids. Germline-derived CDR1 and CDR2 are LGHNA and YNFKEQ. Unmatched junction bases numbered 6, after V lost 5 bases and J lost 3 bases.

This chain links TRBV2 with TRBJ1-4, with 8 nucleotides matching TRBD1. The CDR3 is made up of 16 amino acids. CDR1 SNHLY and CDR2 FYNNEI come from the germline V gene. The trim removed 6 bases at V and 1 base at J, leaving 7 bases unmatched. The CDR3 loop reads CASRSTGGRTNEKLFF. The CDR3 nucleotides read TGTGCCAGCAGATCCACAGGGGGACGAACTAATGAAAAACTGTTTTTT.

In nucleotides, the CDR3 is TGTGCCAGCAGCCCCGCCGGGACAGCTTATGGCTACACCTTC. It encodes CASSPAGTAYGYTF. The chain combines TRBV5-4 with TRBJ1-2, with TRBD1 matching 7 bases. The CDR3 loop spans 14 amino acids. Germline V gene sequence: CDR1 SGHNT, CDR2 YYREEE (reference sequence). The J segment lost 5 bases and the V segment lost 4 bases, leaving 8 bases of the junction unmatched. Supplemented by reference TRBV5-4 and TRBJ1-2, the full variable domain reads ETGVTQSPTHLIKTRGQQVTLRCSSQSGHNTVSWYQQALGQGPQFIFQYYREEENGRGNFPPRFSGLQFPNYSSELNVNALELDDSALYLCASSPAGTAYGYTFGSGTRLTVV.